The T cell receptor (beta chain) described here comes from a study of CD8 T cells in Susac syndrome. In the study overall: Patients with Susac syndrome were therapy-naive, on corticosteroids, or on intravenous immunoglobulin alone at blood draw.

To note about this clonotype: Its antigen remains unidentified.

The germline V gene encodes CDR1 GTSNPN and CDR2 SVGIG (reference sequence). This CDR3 comprises 16 residues. General study results and limits: Clonal expansion of CD8+ cells in Susac peaked in TEMRA cells (and in active patients).

It was with random hexamers that roughly 0.5 to 1 ug RNA was reverse transcribed. TCRdb called the immunoSEQ multiplex PCR reads again in MiXCR, with one record for every CDR3 protein. The data show approximately 83,000 distinct CDR3 sequences, with 94% seen just once and roughly 0.97% held by the top ten. Sequencing of TCR beta was performed on blood CD8+ T cells and on blood CD4+ T cells. The TEMRA cells underwent FACS enrichment, while the CD8+ and CD4+ T cells underwent negative isolation. Sequenced material: CD8+ T cells from PBMCs. The chain carries TRBV30 and TRBJ2-7; D is possibly TRBD2 (5 bases). The sequence came from a human donor with Susac syndrome. CDR3 sequence reads: CGMDNLDGEEAYEQYF. The CDR3 bases are TGTGGAATGGATAACCTCGACGGGGAAGAAGCCTACGAGCAGTACTTC.